These 22 T cell receptor beta chains were sequenced from one sample in a study of beta chain features in type 1 diabetes. Since all of the isolated RNA was reverse transcribed, expressed TCRB transcripts were what got sequenced. Repertoires were generated with immunoSEQ multiplex PCR, while TCRdb's copy carries only in-frame clones and drops some. The table shows some 60,000 clones, with about 55% occurring only once. Source material: Tregs from blood. The receptor source for this set is a woman between 18 and 29 years old in good health.

Here the CDR3 DNA reads TGCGCCAGCAGCCTCAGGGTTAGGCTGGAAAAACTGTTTTTT. This encodes CASSLRVRLEKLFF. V and J are TRBV5-1 and TRBJ1-4, with a weak D call TRBD1 (5 bases). Germline V gene lookup returns CDR1 SGHRS and CDR2 YFSETQ. CDR3 length equals 14 residues. The V end was cut by 4 bases, the J end by 8 bases, with 15 bases between.

This chain links TRBV5-6 with TRBJ2-5; D might be TRBD2 (5 bases). The CDR3 spans 14 residues. Germline CDR1 and CDR2: SGHDT and YYEEEE. Between the trimmed V and J ends, which lost 1 base and 2 bases, there was a span of 9 bases. The CDR3 reads CASSLPRRQETQYF. In nucleotides, the CDR3 is TGTGCCAGCAGCTTGCCTCGGAGGCAAGAGACCCAGTACTTC.

The chain couples TRBV30 to TRBJ1-2, with 9 bases aligning to TRBD1. The CDR3 sequence is 15 residues long. Germline V lookup: CDR1 GTSNPN, CDR2 SVGIG (reference sequence). V dropped 1 base and J dropped 2; count of bases not matched to a gene: 5. CDR3 amino acids: CAWSDTGGGNYGYTF. The CDR3 nucleotides read TGTGCCTGGAGTGACACAGGGGGCGGAAACTATGGCTACACCTTC.

The CDR3 loop is CASLPRRTVDSNQPQHF. In nucleotides, the CDR3 is TGTGCCAGTCTACCCCGACGGACAGTAGATAGCAATCAGCCCCAGCATTTT. The chain employs TRBV19 and TRBJ1-5, with TRBD1 as a possible D gene (6 bases). Germline V gives CDR1 LNHDA, CDR2 SQIVND (reference sequence). The CDR3 is 17 amino acids. V dropped 8 bases and J dropped 0 bases, with 20 bases sitting between them.

The rearrangement uses TRBV5-4 and TRBJ2-3, with a tentative D call TRBD1 (6 bases). The V end lost 4 bases, the J end lost 7 bases, and 16 bases lay between the germline ends. From germline, CDR1 is SGHNT and CDR2 YYREEE (reference sequence). The CDR3 is 14 residues long. The CDR3 DNA follows: TGTGCCAGCAGCCCTACAGGGAGCGTGAATACGCAGTATTTT. It yields the protein CASSPTGSVNTQYF.

The rearrangement links TRBV29-1 to TRBJ2-5; 8 nucleotides align to TRBD1. The CDR3 consists of 14 residues. The V gene's germline CDR1 is SQVTM and CDR2 ANQGSEA. The trim removed 5 bases at V and 1 base at J, leaving 6 bases unmatched. CDR3 residues: CSVRAGTGQETQYF. CDR3 coding DNA: TGCAGCGTTCGAGCTGGGACAGGCCAAGAGACCCAGTACTTC. The variable domain in full, completed from reference TRBV29-1 and TRBJ2-5, reads SAVISQKPSRDICQRGTSLTIQCQVDSQVTMMFWYRQQPGQSLTLIATANQGSEATYESGFVIDKFPISRPNLTFSTLTVSNMSPEDSSIYLCSVRAGTGQETQYFGPGTRLLVL.

The chain combines TRBV15 with TRBJ1-5, with D possibly matching TRBD1 (5 bases). CDR1 and CDR2 from the germline V gene are LNHNV and YYDKDF (reference sequence). V was shortened by 0 bases and J by 5 bases, with 11 bases between the two germline ends. The CDR3 covers 15 residues. In DNA form, the CDR3 reads TGTGCCACCAGCAGAGATCTACGGGGGGATCAGCCCCAGCATTTT. This encodes CATSRDLRGDQPQHF.

This clone was picked up a small number of times. The chain joins TRBV2 to TRBJ2-5; D ambiguous. The CDR3 has 15 residues. The germline V and J ends were trimmed by 4 bases and 1 base, with 13 bases remaining between them. Germline V CDR1 and CDR2: SNHLY, FYNNEI. This CDR3 reads CASSAPSRGQETQYF. The CDR3 DNA is TGTGCCAGCAGTGCCCCCTCCCGCGGCCAAGAGACCCAGTACTTC.

V and J are TRBV6-1 and TRBJ1-2; the match to TRBD1 covers 9 bases. CDR3 size: 15 residues. Germline trimming cut 5 bases from V and 4 bases from J; bases unmatched to any gene: 8. Germline V gene sequence: CDR1 MNHNS, CDR2 SASEGT. The CDR3 here is CASSSPGQGTYGYTF. The CDR3 coding sequence is TGTGCCAGCAGTTCTCCGGGACAGGGCACCTATGGCTACACCTTC.

The chain employs TRBV7-9 and TRBJ2-2, with TRBD2 matching over 11 bases. The CDR3 runs 16 residues. Looked up from germline, CDR1 is SEHNR and CDR2 is FQNEAQ (reference sequence). After removal of 6 bases from V and 1 base from J, the junction contained 4 bases not matched to a gene. CDR3 sequence (DNA): TGTGCCAGCAGTCTCGGACTAGCGGGGAACACCGGGGAGCTGTTTTTT. The encoded protein is CASSLGLAGNTGELFF.

The V gene is TRBV5-1, the J gene TRBJ2-3, with 9 bases aligning to TRBD1. The CDR3 is 15 residues long. Germline CDR1 reads SGHRS; CDR2 reads YFSETQ. Trimming at V came to 3 bases and at J to 6 bases, leaving 8 bases not matched to a gene. The CDR3 DNA is TGCGCCAGCAGCTCGGAGGGACAGGGAGCCGATACGCAGTATTTT. This sequence encodes CASSSEGQGADTQYF.

This CDR3 reads CASSIVTVGELFF. The CDR3 DNA follows: TGTGCCAGTAGTATAGTTACAGTGGGGGAGCTGTTTTTT. V is TRBV19 and J is TRBJ2-2; no reliable D call. Deletions cut 1 base from V and 8 bases from J, with 8 bases between. This CDR3 comprises 13 residues. The germline gives CDR1 LNHDA, CDR2 SQIVND (reference sequence).

The rearrangement joins TRBV6-1 to TRBJ2-4, with TRBD1 identical over 7 bases. Germline V gives CDR1 MNHNS, CDR2 SASEGT. The CDR3 totals 16 residues. J lost 0 bases, V lost 3 bases, and 5 bases had no gene match. The CDR3 reads CASSEDRTLAKNIQYF. CDR3 nucleotide sequence: TGTGCCAGCAGTGAGGACAGGACCCTAGCCAAAAACATTCAGTACTTC.

The CDR3, as DNA: TGTGCCAGCAGCTTCCGGTTGGGACAGGCGGACAATGAGCAGTTCTTC. Residues: CASSFRLGQADNEQFF. The V and J genes are TRBV5-6 and TRBJ2-1, with TRBD1 matching over 8 bases. Looked up from germline, CDR1 is SGHDT and CDR2 is YYEEEE. V lost 2 bases, J lost 5 bases, and 9 bases stayed unmatched. The CDR3 spans 16 residues. Full variable domain (remainder filled in from reference TRBV5-6 and TRBJ2-1): DAGVTQSPTHLIKTRGQQVTLRCSPKSGHDTVSWYQQALGQGPQFIFQYYEEEERQRGNFPDRFSGHQFPNYSSELNVNALLLGDSALYLCASSFRLGQADNEQFFGPGTRLTVL.

The chain uses TRBV7-8 and TRBJ2-7; D may be TRBD2 (6 bases). Looked up from germline, CDR1 is SGHVS and CDR2 is FQNEAQ. CDR3 length: 14 amino acids. Trimming took 4 bases from V and 1 from J, leaving 11 bases between them. For the CDR3, the DNA is TGTGCCAGCAGCTCCGCGGGGTGGTCCTACGAGCAGTACTTC. This gives the protein CASSSAGWSYEQYF.

Only one count was recorded for this clone. The chain uses TRBV5-1 and TRBJ2-1; 9 nucleotides match TRBD2. There are 16 residues in the CDR3. Germline-derived CDR1 and CDR2 are SGHRS and YFSETQ. V shed 0 bases and J 4 bases; nucleotides not matched to a gene: 5. Written as DNA, the CDR3 is TGCGCCAGCAGCTTGGCCTCTAGCGGGAATTACAATGAGCAGTTCTTC. This codes for CASSLASSGNYNEQFF.

The chain has TRBV18 and TRBJ1-1; tentatively, D is TRBD1 (5 bases). The germline gives CDR1 KGHSH, CDR2 LQKENI. This CDR3 is built from 13 residues. V lost 3 bases to trimming and J lost 8 bases, with 13 bases between them. The CDR3 sequence: CASSPPRGGEAFF. CDR3 sequence (DNA): TGTGCCAGCTCACCGCCACGGGGGGGAGAAGCTTTCTTT.

A few counts support this clone. The chain has TRBV21-1 and TRBJ1-4; the table's D call of TRBD1 was not tested on the DNA. TRBV21-1 is classified as a pseudogene. CDR3 length equals 15 residues. Written as DNA, the CDR3 is TGTGCCAGCCGGAGGACAGGGGCTACTAATGAAAAACTGTTTTTT. Translated: CASRRTGATNEKLFF.

This clone has just a few counts. The chain recombines TRBV7-9 with TRBJ2-3, with unresolved D. This CDR3 region has 12 residues. Germline-derived CDR1 and CDR2 are SEHNR and FQNEAQ (reference sequence). Trimming removed 5 bases from V and 1 base from J, with 4 bases in between. The CDR3 loop reads CASSPGTDTQYF. CDR3 in DNA: TGTGCCAGCAGCCCAGGCACAGATACGCAGTATTTT.

This clone was seen once. The J gene is TRBJ2-2, the V gene TRBV2, with 9 positions matching TRBD2. Germline V gene sequence: CDR1 SNHLY, CDR2 FYNNEI. The CDR3 spans 16 residues. The J segment lost 5 bases and the V segment lost 6 bases, leaving 10 bases of the junction unmatched. CDR3 residues: CASSPGTSIGTGELFF. The CDR3 coding sequence is TGTGCCAGCAGCCCCGGGACTAGCATAGGGACCGGGGAGCTGTTTTTT.

The chain uses TRBV19 and TRBJ2-3; no firm D call. The CDR3 contains 15 residues. Per the germline V gene, CDR1 is LNHDA and CDR2 is SQIVND (reference sequence). The germline V and J ends were trimmed by 4 bases and 0 bases, with 11 bases remaining between them. The CDR3 DNA reads TGTGCCAGTAGTACCCCCACCCGGAGCACAGATACGCAGTATTTT. Translated: CASSTPTRSTDTQYF.

The chain combines TRBV5-1 with TRBJ2-1; TRBD2 aligns across 11 bases. The CDR3 has 17 residues. V lost 2 bases, J lost 3 bases, and 7 bases stayed unmatched. CDR1 is SGHRS, CDR2 YFSETQ, per germline. The CDR3 region has the DNA TGCGCCAGCAGCTTCCCCCGACTAGCGGGAATCTACAATGAGCAGTTCTTC. It specifies CASSFPRLAGIYNEQFF.